Reported below is one T cell receptor beta chain. The source of the sample is a study of blood T cell repertoires in COVID-19. Across the whole study: Samples came from the United States, Italy and Spain, spanning acute and convalescent COVID-19.

Trimming pared 5 bases from V and 0 bases from J, leaving 20 bases between. From germline, CDR1 is MRHNA and CDR2 SNTAGT. The CDR3 covers 17 residues. Authors' analysis steps: Reference gene primer amplification yielded estimated nucleated cell counts. Using immunoSEQ multiplex PCR, the repertoire was profiled, and TCRdb retains in-frame clones only, with some absent. That table supplies the V and J calls and clone size; D and trimming were determined from the DNA. The sample gives some 97,000 clones, 90% of which show up once; around 1.7% is in the top ten. The material sequenced was peripheral blood. The TCR was taken from a man aged 55 to 70 with acute or convalescent COVID-19. The V gene is TRBV6-4, the J gene TRBJ2-7; a possible D gene is TRBD1 (7 bases). This CDR3 reads CASSFGRQGEDSYEQYV. The CDR3 DNA sequence: TGTGCCAGCAGTTTCGGACGGCAGGGGGAGGACTCCTACGAGCAGTACGTC.